These 23 T cell receptor beta chains share one sample of origin, sequenced in a study of CD8 T cells in ankylosing spondylitis. Via MiXCR, TCRdb re-called the 5' RACE reads, giving one row per CDR3 protein. Here the sample spans 300,000 to 350,000 distinct CDR3 sequences, 11% being singletons. Sequences were obtained from blood, either unsorted or a sorted T cell fraction (not recorded which). The receptors here all came from a female donor with ankylosing spondylitis or in good health (not recorded which).

This clonotype was picked up many times. The CDR3 nucleotides read TGTGCCAGCAGCCATGGACAGGGCACCGGGGAGCTGTTTTTT. It codes for CASSHGQGTGELFF. The gene calls are TRBV27 and TRBJ2-2; 8 bases match TRBD1. The CDR3 covers 14 residues. V lost 6 bases to trimming and J lost 4 bases; unmatched junction nucleotides: 4. Germline CDR1 and CDR2: MNHEY and SMNVEV (reference sequence).

This clonotype was seen more than once but under ten times. V is TRBV2 and J is TRBJ1-6; possible D gene TRBD1, 5 bases. This CDR3 comprises 13 residues. Germline lookup yields CDR1 SNHLY and CDR2 FYNNEI. V lost 4 bases and J 11 bases, leaving 12 bases between the germline ends. The chain's CDR3 is CASSGFGGPPLHF. CDR3 coding DNA: TGTGCCAGCAGTGGGTTTGGGGGTCCACCCCTCCACTTT.

V usage is TRBV9 and J usage is TRBJ2-1; D is unresolved. This CDR3 region has 15 residues. The V gene's germline CDR1 is SGDLS and CDR2 YYNGEE. Trimming removed 0 bases at V and 7 bases at J, with 14 bases between. The CDR3 DNA follows: TGTGCCAGCAGCGTAGCCACCCCGGGTAAGAATGAGCAGTTCTTC. Translation: CASSVATPGKNEQFF.

This clonotype was counted at least ten times. The chain uses TRBV29-1 and TRBJ2-4; a possible D gene is TRBD2 (6 bases). From germline, CDR1 is SQVTM and CDR2 ANQGSEA. The CDR3 runs 13 residues. V was trimmed by 7 bases and J by 0 bases, leaving 10 bases between them. Written as DNA, the CDR3 is TGCAGCGGTCCGGGAGTAGCCAAAAACATTCAGTACTTC. Translation: CSGPGVAKNIQYF. Drawing the rest from reference TRBV29-1 and TRBJ2-4, the complete variable domain is SAVISQKPSRDICQRGTSLTIQCQVDSQVTMMFWYRQQPGQSLTLIATANQGSEATYESGFVIDKFPISRPNLTFSTLTVSNMSPEDSSIYLCSGPGVAKNIQYFGAGTRLSVL.

In this sample, this clonotype turned up many times. The V call is TRBV12-3 or TRBV12-4, the J call TRBJ2-3; 12 bases line up with TRBD2. The CDR3 spans 16 residues. Trimming at V came to 6 bases and at J to 4 bases, leaving 8 bases not matched to a gene. The CDR3 loop is CASREETSGRSDTQYF. In nucleotides, the CDR3 is TGTGCCAGCAGGGAAGAAACTAGCGGGAGGTCAGATACGCAGTATTTT.

CDR3 in amino acids: CASSPFSGGGETQYF. In DNA, the CDR3 is TGCGCCAGCAGCCCATTTTCCGGCGGAGGAGAGACCCAGTACTTC. The genes are TRBV5-1 and TRBJ2-5, with D maybe TRBD2 (5 bases). Trimming left V 4 bases short and J 4 bases short, with 17 bases between. This CDR3 region has 15 residues. Germline V gives CDR1 SGHRS, CDR2 YFSETQ.

The V gene is TRBV7-6, the J gene TRBJ1-4; 9 bases are shared with TRBD1. The CDR3 contains 15 residues. Trimming removed 5 bases from V and 5 bases from J; junction bases left unmatched: 6. Germline V gene data show CDR1 as SGHVS and CDR2 as FNYEAQ. The CDR3, as DNA: TGTGCCAGCAGCAAAGGACAGGGGTCAAATGAAAAACTGTTTTTT. It codes for CASSKGQGSNEKLFF.

This clonotype was recorded at least ten times. The V and J genes are TRBV12-3 or TRBV12-4 and TRBJ1-2; TRBD1 aligns across 9 bases. The CDR3 runs to 15 residues. The ends lost 6 bases at V and 2 bases at J; junction bases unmatched: 7. The CDR3 region has the DNA TGTGCCAGCAGCCACGTCGGGACAGGGAACTATGGCTACACCTTC. Translated: CASSHVGTGNYGYTF.

Only a few counts were recorded for this clonotype. Since a much larger clone is just one base distant, this may be a read error. This chain links TRBV7-6 with TRBJ1-3; D remains ambiguous. The length of the CDR3 is 12 residues. Germline CDR1 SGHVS, CDR2 FNYEAQ. The CDR3 here is CASSQSRNTISF. CDR3 nucleotide sequence: TGTGCCAGCAGTCAGAGTCGAAACACCATATCTTTT.

In its sample, this clonotype was seen many times. V usage is TRBV29-1 and J usage is TRBJ2-3, with 8 bases aligning to TRBD2. Germline V gene sequence: CDR1 SQVTM, CDR2 ANQGSEA. V lost 6 bases and J lost 4; bases outside the gene matches: 15. The CDR3 consists of 16 residues. The CDR3 region is CSVILRREEGADTQYF. CDR3 in DNA: TGCAGCGTAATCCTCCGGCGGGAGGAAGGCGCAGATACGCAGTATTTT.

This clonotype was counted many times. The V and J genes are TRBV5-1 and TRBJ2-1; D remains ambiguous. CDR1 is SGHRS, CDR2 YFSETQ, per germline. The CDR3 sequence is 15 residues long. The V and J ends lost 0 bases and 8 bases respectively, with 15 bases between them. This CDR3 is CASSLATGQAYEQFF. CDR3 DNA: TGCGCCAGCAGCTTGGCAACTGGGCAGGCCTATGAGCAGTTCTTC.

This clonotype was observed at least ten times. The chain uses TRBV5-1 and TRBJ2-1, with a possible D match to TRBD2 (5 bases). Germline values: CDR1 SGHRS, CDR2 YFSETQ. Trimming removed 0 bases at V and 7 bases at J, with 11 bases between. The CDR3 has 14 amino acids. The DNA of the CDR3 is TGCGCCAGCAGCTTGGGCATGAGAGGGAATGAGCAGTTCTTC. Protein: CASSLGMRGNEQFF.

This clonotype showed up just once. It may be a read error: a sequence one base away is much more abundant. The V gene is TRBV4-3, the J gene TRBJ2-1, with a weak D call TRBD2 (6 bases). The CDR3 is 14 residues long. The germline gives CDR1 LGHNA, CDR2 YSLEER. The CDR3 nucleotides are TGCGCCAGCAGCCCGGCTAGCGAAGTCAATGAGCAGATCTTC. Residues: CASSPASEVNEQIF.

This clonotype was recorded many times. CDR3 nucleotide sequence: TGCAGTGCCCCGAAACGAGACAGGGGAGGACAGCCCCAGCATTTT. Translated, it gives CSAPKRDRGGQPQHF. The gene calls are TRBV20-1 and TRBJ1-5; 8 positions match TRBD1. Losses at the gene ends were 6 bases for V and 7 bases for J; bases not matched to a gene: 14. The CDR3 has 15 amino acids. Germline V gene data show CDR1 as DFQATT and CDR2 as SNEGSKA (reference sequence).

In this sample, this clonotype turned up many times. The J gene is TRBJ2-1, the V gene TRBV20-1; TRBD2 might be the D (7 bases). The CDR3 runs 15 residues. Germline V lookup: CDR1 DFQATT, CDR2 SNEGSKA (reference sequence). The V end was cut by 6 bases, the J end by 4 bases, with 19 bases between. The CDR3 is CSAYDKGGTYNEQFF. The CDR3 region has the DNA TGCAGTGCCTACGACAAGGGAGGGACATACAATGAGCAGTTCTTC.

This clonotype was detected many times. This chain uses TRBV20-1 with TRBJ2-3; tentatively, D is TRBD1 (6 bases). V was pared by 3 bases and J by 3 bases, with 10 bases between. In germline, CDR1 is DFQATT, CDR2 SNEGSKA (reference sequence). CDR3 length equals 13 residues. CDR3 amino acids: CSASPGQTDTQYF. The CDR3 DNA reads as TGCAGTGCTAGTCCCGGACAGACAGATACGCAGTATTTT.

V and J are TRBV7-2 and TRBJ2-3; weak D call: TRBD2 (5 bases). Looked up from germline, CDR1 is SGHTA and CDR2 is FQGNSA. The length of the CDR3 is 15 residues. Between the trimmed V and J ends, which lost 0 bases and 0 bases, there was a span of 7 bases. The CDR3 DNA is TGTGCCAGCAGCTTAGCCCAGCGGAGCACAGATACGCAGTATTTT. Translated, it gives CASSLAQRSTDTQYF.

This clonotype was seen repeatedly, ten times or more. The CDR3 sequence is CASSGSRVRETQYF. The CDR3 DNA follows: TGTGCCAGCAGTGGGTCCAGGGTTAGGGAGACCCAGTACTTC. The chain employs TRBV12-3 or TRBV12-4 and TRBJ2-5, with a possible D match to TRBD1 (5 bases). The CDR3 sequence is 14 residues long. V was clipped by 5 bases and J by 5 bases, with 15 bases between them.

This clonotype has just a few counts. V usage is TRBV12-3 or TRBV12-4 and J usage is TRBJ1-6, with TRBD1 identical over 10 bases. The CDR3 is 14 amino acids. Germline trimming cut 6 bases from V and 8 bases from J; bases unmatched to any gene: 4. The CDR3 is CASSGDRGDSPLHF. The CDR3 DNA is TGTGCCAGCAGCGGGGACAGGGGCGATTCACCCCTCCACTTT.

The chain has TRBV21-1 and TRBJ2-5; no check of the table's D call, TRBD2, against the DNA was made. TRBV21-1 is designated a pseudogene. CDR3 length equals 16 residues. The CDR3 sequence: CARGLAGISGQETQYF. CDR3 coding DNA: TGTGCCAGAGGACTAGCGGGAATATCAGGTCAAGAGACCCAGTACTTC.

The table lists this clonotype with a few counts. This chain uses TRBV5-8 with TRBJ2-3, with a possible D match to TRBD2 (6 bases). Germline V gives CDR1 SGHTS, CDR2 YDEGEE. Trimming took 0 bases from V and 4 from J, leaving 12 bases between them. The CDR3 consists of 15 residues. CDR3 in amino acids: CASSLGSSASDTQYF. Written as DNA, the CDR3 is TGTGCCAGCAGCTTGGGGTCTAGCGCGTCAGATACGCAGTATTTT. The full variable domain, rest sourced from reference TRBV5-8 and TRBJ2-3, is EAGVTQSPTHLIKTRGQQATLRCSPISGHTSVYWYQQALGLGLQFLLWYDEGEERNRGNFPPRFSGRQFPNYSSELNVNALELEDSALYLCASSLGSSASDTQYFGPGTRLTVL.

The chain recombines TRBV6-5 with TRBJ2-5; TRBD2 agrees at 9 bases. Germline V gene data show CDR1 as MNHEY and CDR2 as SVGAGI. The CDR3 sequence is 16 residues long. V dropped 4 bases and J dropped 1; count of bases not matched to a gene: 7. Here the CDR3 DNA reads TGTGCCAGCAGTTTCCGGACTAGCGTCCCCCAAGAGACCCAGTACTTC. Translation: CASSFRTSVPQETQYF.

This clonotype was seen only a few times. The chain has TRBV5-6 and TRBJ2-6; unclear D gene. V lost 4 bases and J lost 0, with 11 bases in between. Per the germline V gene, CDR1 is SGHDT and CDR2 is YYEEEE. CDR3 length: 16 residues. The CDR3 nucleotides read TGTGCCAGCAGCCCAACACACGACTCTGGGGCCAACGTCCTGACTTTC. As protein: CASSPTHDSGANVLTF.